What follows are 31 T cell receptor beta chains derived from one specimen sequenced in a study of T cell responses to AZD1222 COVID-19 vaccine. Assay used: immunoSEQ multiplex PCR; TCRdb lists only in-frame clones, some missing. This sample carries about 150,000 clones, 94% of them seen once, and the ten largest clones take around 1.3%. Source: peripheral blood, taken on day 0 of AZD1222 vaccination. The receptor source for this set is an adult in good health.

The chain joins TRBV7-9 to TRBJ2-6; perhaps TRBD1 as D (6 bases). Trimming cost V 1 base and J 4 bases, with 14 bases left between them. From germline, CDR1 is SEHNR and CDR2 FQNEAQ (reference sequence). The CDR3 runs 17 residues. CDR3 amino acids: CASSLGTQGTGANVLTF. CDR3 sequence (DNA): TGTGCCAGCAGCTTAGGTACACAGGGTACCGGGGCCAACGTCCTGACTTTC.

CDR3 nucleotides: TGTGCCAGCAGCTCCGGGTCGACCTATAATTCACCCCTCCACTTT. Translation gives CASSSGSTYNSPLHF. The V and J genes are TRBV5-6 and TRBJ1-6; D is uncertain. Looked up from germline, CDR1 is SGHDT and CDR2 is YYEEEE. The CDR3 length is 15 residues. With 3 bases removed from V and 2 bases from J, the gap between germline ends came to 9 bases.

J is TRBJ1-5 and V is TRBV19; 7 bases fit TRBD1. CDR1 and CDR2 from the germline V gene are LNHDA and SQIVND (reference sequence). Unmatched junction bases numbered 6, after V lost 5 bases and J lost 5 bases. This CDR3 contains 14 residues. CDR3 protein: CASSVTGEDQPQHF. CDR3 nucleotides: TGTGCCAGTAGTGTAACAGGGGAGGATCAGCCCCAGCATTTT.

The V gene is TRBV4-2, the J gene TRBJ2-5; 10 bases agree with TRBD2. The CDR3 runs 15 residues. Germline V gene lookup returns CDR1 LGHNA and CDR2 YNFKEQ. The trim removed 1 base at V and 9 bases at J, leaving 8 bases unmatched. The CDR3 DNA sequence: TGTGCCAGCAGCCAAGCTGACAGCAGCGGGGGGGCCCAGTACTTC. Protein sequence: CASSQADSSGGAQYF.

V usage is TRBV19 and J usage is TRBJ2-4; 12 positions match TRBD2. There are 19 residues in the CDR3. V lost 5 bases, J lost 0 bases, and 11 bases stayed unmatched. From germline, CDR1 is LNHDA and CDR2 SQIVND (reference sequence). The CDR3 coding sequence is TGTGCCAGTAGTCCAGGTGGACTAGCGGGGAGCGTAGCCAAAAACATTCAGTACTTC. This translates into CASSPGGLAGSVAKNIQYF.

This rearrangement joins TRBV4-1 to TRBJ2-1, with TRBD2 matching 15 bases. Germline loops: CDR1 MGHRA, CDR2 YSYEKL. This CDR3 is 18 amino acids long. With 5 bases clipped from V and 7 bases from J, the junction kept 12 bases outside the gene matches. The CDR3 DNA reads TGCGCCAGCAGCGCTCGACCCTTGGGACTAGCGGGAGGTAATGAGCAGTTCTTC. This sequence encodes CASSARPLGLAGGNEQFF.

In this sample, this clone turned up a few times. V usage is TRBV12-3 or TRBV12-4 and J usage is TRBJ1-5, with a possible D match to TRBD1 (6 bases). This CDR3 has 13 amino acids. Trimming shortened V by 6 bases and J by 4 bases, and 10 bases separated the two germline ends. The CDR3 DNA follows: TGTGCCAGCAGGCCAGGGGAGAATCAGCCCCAGCATTTT. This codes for CASRPGENQPQHF.

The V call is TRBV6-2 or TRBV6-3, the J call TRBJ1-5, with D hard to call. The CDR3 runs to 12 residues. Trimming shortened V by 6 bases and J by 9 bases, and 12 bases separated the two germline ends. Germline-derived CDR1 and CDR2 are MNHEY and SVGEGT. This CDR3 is CASSDLSRPQHF. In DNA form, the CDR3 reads TGTGCCAGCAGCGACTTATCAAGGCCCCAGCATTTT.

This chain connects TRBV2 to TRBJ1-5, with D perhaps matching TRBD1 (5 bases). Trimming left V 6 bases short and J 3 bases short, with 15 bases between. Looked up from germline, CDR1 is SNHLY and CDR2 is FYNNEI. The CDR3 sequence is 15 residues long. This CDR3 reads CASRVSGGANQPQHF. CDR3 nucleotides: TGTGCCAGCAGGGTCTCGGGTGGGGCCAATCAGCCCCAGCATTTT. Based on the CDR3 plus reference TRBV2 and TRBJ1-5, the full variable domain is EPEVTQTPSHQVTQMGQEVILRCVPISNHLYFYWYRQILGQKVEFLVSFYNNEISEKSEIFDDQFSVERPDGSNFTLKIRSTKLEDSAMYFCASRVSGGANQPQHFGDGTRLSIL.

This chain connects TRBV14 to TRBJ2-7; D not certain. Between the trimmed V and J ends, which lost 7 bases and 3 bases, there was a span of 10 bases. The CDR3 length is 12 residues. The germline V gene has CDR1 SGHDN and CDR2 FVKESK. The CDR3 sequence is CASTPLFYEQYV. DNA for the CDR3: TGTGCCAGCACTCCCTTGTTCTACGAGCAGTACGTC.

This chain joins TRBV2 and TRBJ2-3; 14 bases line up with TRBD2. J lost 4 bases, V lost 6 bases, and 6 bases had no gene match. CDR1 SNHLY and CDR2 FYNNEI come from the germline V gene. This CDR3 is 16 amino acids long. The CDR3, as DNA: TGTGCCAGCAGGTCGCCGGGACTAGCGGGAGCAGATACGCAGTATTTT. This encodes CASRSPGLAGADTQYF. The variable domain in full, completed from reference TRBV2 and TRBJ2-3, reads EPEVTQTPSHQVTQMGQEVILRCVPISNHLYFYWYRQILGQKVEFLVSFYNNEISEKSEIFDDQFSVERPDGSNFTLKIRSTKLEDSAMYFCASRSPGLAGADTQYFGPGTRLTVL.

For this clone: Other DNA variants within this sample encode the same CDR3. This CDR3 reads CASSLVTGELFF. CDR3 bases: TGTGCCAGCAGCTTAGTAACCGGGGAGCTGTTTTTT. The chain recombines TRBV7-9 with TRBJ2-2; D unclear. Trimming removed 1 base at V and 5 bases at J, with 2 bases between. The germline gives CDR1 SEHNR, CDR2 FQNEAQ (reference sequence). The CDR3 is 12 amino acids.

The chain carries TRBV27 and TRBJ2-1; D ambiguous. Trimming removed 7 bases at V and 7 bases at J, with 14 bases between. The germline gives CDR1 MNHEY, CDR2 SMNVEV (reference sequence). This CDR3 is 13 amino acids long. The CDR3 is CASTTGEANEQFF. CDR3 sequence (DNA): TGTGCCAGCACCACCGGAGAAGCAAATGAGCAGTTCTTC.

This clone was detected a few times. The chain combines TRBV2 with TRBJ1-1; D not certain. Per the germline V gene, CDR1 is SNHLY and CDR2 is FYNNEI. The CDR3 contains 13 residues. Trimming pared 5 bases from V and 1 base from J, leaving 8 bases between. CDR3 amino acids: CASSWAENTEAFF. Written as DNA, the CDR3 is TGTGCCAGCAGTTGGGCCGAGAACACTGAAGCTTTCTTT.

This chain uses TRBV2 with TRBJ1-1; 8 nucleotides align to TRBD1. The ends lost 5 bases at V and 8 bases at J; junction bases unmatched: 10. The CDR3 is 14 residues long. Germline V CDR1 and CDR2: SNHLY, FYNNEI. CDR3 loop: CASSRGSGQGEAFF. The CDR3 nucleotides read TGTGCCAGCAGTCGGGGGTCCGGACAGGGAGAAGCTTTCTTT.

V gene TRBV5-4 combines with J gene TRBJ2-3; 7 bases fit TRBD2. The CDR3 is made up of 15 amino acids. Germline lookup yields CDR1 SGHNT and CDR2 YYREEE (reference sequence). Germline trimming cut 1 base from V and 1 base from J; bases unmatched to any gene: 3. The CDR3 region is CASSLFAGGTDTQYF. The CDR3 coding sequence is TGTGCCAGCAGCTTGTTTGCGGGGGGCACAGATACGCAGTATTTT.

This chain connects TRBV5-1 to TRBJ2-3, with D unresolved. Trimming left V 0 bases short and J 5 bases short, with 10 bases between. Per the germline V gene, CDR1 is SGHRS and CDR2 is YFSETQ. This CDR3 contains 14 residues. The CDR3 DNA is TGCGCCAGCAGCTTGGGAAATAACAGAGATACGCAGTATTTT. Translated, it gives CASSLGNNRDTQYF.

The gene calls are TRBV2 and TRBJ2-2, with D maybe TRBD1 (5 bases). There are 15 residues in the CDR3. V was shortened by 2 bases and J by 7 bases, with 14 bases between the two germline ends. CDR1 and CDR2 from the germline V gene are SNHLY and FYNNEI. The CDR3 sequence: CASSEIQGQDGELFF. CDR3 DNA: TGTGCCAGCAGTGAAATCCAGGGTCAAGACGGGGAGCTGTTTTTT.

CDR3 sequence (DNA): TGCGCCAGCAGCTTGGCCTTTCTCTCTTTGGCTTTCTTT. This gives the protein CASSLAFLSLAFF. The chain is built from TRBV5-1 and TRBJ1-1; D uncertain. The CDR3 covers 13 residues. Per the germline V gene, CDR1 is SGHRS and CDR2 is YFSETQ. V shed 0 bases and J shed 11 bases, with 14 bases lying between them. The full variable domain, rest sourced from reference TRBV5-1 and TRBJ1-1, is KAGVTQTPRYLIKTRGQQVTLSCSPISGHRSVSWYQQTPGQGLQFLFEYFSETQRNKGNFPGRFSGRQFSNSRSEMNVSTLELGDSALYLCASSLAFLSLAFFGQGTRLTVV.

The CDR3 spells CASSEYRKETQYF. In DNA form, the CDR3 reads TGTGCCAGCAGTGAATACAGAAAAGAGACCCAGTACTTC. The chain links TRBV25-1 to TRBJ2-5, with no clear D. The CDR3 covers 13 residues. Trimming took 0 bases from V and 3 from J, leaving 5 bases between them. CDR1 is MGHDK and CDR2 is SYGVNS in the germline V gene. Drawing the rest from reference TRBV25-1 and TRBJ2-5, the complete variable domain is EADIYQTPRYLVIGTGKKITLECSQTMGHDKMYWYQQDPGMELHLIHYSYGVNSTEKGDLSSESTVSRIRTEHFPLTLESARPSHTSQYLCASSEYRKETQYFGPGTRLLVL.

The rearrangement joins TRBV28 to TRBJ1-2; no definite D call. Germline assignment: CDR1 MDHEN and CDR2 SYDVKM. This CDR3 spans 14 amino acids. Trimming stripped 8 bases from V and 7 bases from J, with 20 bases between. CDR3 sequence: CASAMGGGLSGYTF. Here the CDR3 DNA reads TGTGCCAGCGCTATGGGCGGCGGTCTCTCTGGCTACACCTTC.

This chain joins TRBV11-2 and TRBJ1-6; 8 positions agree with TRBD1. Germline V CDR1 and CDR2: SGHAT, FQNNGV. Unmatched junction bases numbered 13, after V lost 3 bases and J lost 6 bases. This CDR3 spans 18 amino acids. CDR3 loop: CASSFWTQTGTGNSPLHF. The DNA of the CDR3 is TGTGCCAGCAGCTTTTGGACCCAAACCGGGACAGGTAATTCACCCCTCCACTTT.

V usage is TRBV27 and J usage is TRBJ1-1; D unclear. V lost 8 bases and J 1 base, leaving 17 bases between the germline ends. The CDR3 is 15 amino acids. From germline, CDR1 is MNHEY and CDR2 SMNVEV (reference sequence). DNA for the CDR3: TGTGCCAGCGGTAGGAGAGGAAAGGCGAACACTGAAGCTTTCTTT. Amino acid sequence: CASGRRGKANTEAFF.

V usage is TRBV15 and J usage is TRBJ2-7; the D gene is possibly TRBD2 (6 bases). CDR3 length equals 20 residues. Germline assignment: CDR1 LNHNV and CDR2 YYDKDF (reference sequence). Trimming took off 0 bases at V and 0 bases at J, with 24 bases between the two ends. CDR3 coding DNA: TGTGCCACCAGCAGAGATATTGTAATGGCCGGAGGGCAGAGCTCCTACGAGCAGTACGTC. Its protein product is CATSRDIVMAGGQSSYEQYV.

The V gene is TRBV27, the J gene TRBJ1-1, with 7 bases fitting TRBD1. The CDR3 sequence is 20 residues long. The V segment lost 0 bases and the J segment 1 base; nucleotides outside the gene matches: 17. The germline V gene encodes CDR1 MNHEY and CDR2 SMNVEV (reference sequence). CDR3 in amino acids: CASSLSPLERGLRKNTEAFF. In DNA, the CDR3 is TGTGCCAGCAGTTTATCCCCCCTGGAAAGGGGGCTTCGAAAGAACACTGAAGCTTTCTTT.

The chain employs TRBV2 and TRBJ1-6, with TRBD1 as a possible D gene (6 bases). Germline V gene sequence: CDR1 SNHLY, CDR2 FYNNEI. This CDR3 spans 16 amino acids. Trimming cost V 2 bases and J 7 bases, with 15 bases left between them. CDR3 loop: CASSERSRTANSPLHF. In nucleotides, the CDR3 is TGTGCCAGCAGTGAACGTAGTAGGACAGCGAATTCACCCCTCCACTTT.

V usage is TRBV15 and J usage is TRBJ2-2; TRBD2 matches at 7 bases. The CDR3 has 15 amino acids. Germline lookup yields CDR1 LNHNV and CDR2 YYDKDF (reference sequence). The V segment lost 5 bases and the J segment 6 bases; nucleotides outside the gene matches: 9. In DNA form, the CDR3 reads TGTGCCACCAGCCGGGGGGACTTTAACCCCGGGGAGCTGTTTTTT. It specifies CATSRGDFNPGELFF. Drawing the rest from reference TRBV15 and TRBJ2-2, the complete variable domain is DAMVIQNPRYQVTQFGKPVTLSCSQTLNHNVMYWYQQKSSQAPKLLFHYYDKDFNNEADTPDNFQSRRPNTSFCFLDIRSPGLGDTAMYLCATSRGDFNPGELFFGEGSRLTVL.

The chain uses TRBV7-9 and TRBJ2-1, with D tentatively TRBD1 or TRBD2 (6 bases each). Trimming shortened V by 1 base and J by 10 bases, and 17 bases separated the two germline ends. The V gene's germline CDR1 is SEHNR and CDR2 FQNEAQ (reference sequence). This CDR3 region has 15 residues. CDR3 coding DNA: TGTGCCAGCAGCTTAGTACAGGGAGGTCAATACGAGCAGTTCTTC. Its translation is CASSLVQGGQYEQFF.

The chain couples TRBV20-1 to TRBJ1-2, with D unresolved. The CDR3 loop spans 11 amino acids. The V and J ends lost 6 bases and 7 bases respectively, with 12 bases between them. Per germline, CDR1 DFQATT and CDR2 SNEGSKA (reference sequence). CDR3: CSASTEPGYTF. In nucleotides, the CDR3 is TGCAGTGCGTCAACAGAACCTGGCTACACCTTC.

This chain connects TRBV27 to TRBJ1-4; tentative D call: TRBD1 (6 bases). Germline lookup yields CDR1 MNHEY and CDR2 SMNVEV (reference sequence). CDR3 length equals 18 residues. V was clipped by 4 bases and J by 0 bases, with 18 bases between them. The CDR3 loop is CASSSFPLRQATNEKLFF. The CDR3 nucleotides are TGTGCCAGCAGTTCCTTCCCCCTCCGACAGGCAACTAATGAAAAACTGTTTTTT.

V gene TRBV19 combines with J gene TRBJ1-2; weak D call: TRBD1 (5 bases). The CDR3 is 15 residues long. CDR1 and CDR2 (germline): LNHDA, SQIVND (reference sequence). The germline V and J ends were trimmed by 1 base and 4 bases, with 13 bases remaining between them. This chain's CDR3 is CASSIAWGTAYGYTF. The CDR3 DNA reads TGTGCCAGTAGTATAGCATGGGGGACGGCCTATGGCTACACCTTC.